Listed below are T cell receptor beta chains from one sample, sequenced in a study of cytomegalovirus exposure and HLA in healthy donors. Libraries were prepared by immunoSEQ multiplex PCR; TCRdb keeps only in-frame clonotypes and omits some of them. Here the sample spans roughly 140,000 clones, around 73% being singletons. The sequenced material came from PBMCs. Receptor source: a human donor in good health. CDR3s include the opening cysteine and the closing phenylalanine or tryptophan. A D gene is named only where the DNA matches it firmly. Clone size, where shown, is once, few, many, or a class for clones that have expanded.

TRBV2	TRBJ2-3	.	15	.	CASSGLAGAPDTQYF	TGTGCCAGCAGTGGACTCGCGGGGGCCCCGGATACGCAGTATTTT
TRBV7-8	TRBJ1-5	TRBD1	15	.	CASSPDRGDNQPQHF	TGTGCCAGCAGCCCTGACAGGGGAGACAATCAGCCCCAGCATTTT
TRBV5-1	TRBJ2-7	TRBD1	14	.	CASSFGTGDYEQYF	TGCGCCAGCAGCTTCGGGACAGGGGACTACGAGCAGTACTTC
TRBV27	TRBJ2-1	.	15	.	CASGLVRGFYNEQFF	TGTGCCAGCGGCCTTGTCAGGGGCTTTTACAATGAGCAGTTCTTC
TRBV5-4	TRBJ2-2	TRBD2	15	.	CASSLLAGGTGELFF	TGTGCCAGCAGCTTGCTAGCGGGAGGGACCGGGGAGCTGTTTTTT
TRBV7-8	TRBJ1-6	.	15	.	CASSPRILYNSPLHF	TGTGCCAGCAGCCCCAGGATTCTTTATAATTCACCCCTCCACTTT
TRBV7-9	TRBJ2-7	TRBD2	16	.	CASSFVSGSQPYEQYF	TGTGCCAGCAGCTTTGTCAGCGGGAGCCAACCCTACGAGCAGTACTTC
TRBV5-4	TRBJ2-7	.	13	.	CASSQRSSYEQYF	TGTGCCAGCAGTCAGCGCTCCTCCTACGAGCAGTACTTC
TRBV2	TRBJ2-5	TRBD2	17	.	CASSVSSGSGTSETQYF	TGTGCCAGCAGTGTGTCTAGCGGGAGCGGAACGTCGGAGACCCAGTACTTC
TRBV19	TRBJ1-5	.	14	.	CASSVDSLNQPQHF	TGTGCCAGTAGTGTGGACAGTCTAAATCAGCCCCAGCATTTT
TRBV5-1	TRBJ1-2	TRBD1	15	.	CASSPGTGHYYGYTF	TGCGCCAGCAGCCCTGGGACAGGCCACTACTATGGCTACACCTTC
TRBV6-1	TRBJ2-7	TRBD1	13	.	CASTGQGAHEQYF	TGTGCCAGCACCGGACAGGGGGCCCACGAGCAGTACTTC
TRBV5-1	TRBJ1-1	.	13	many	CASSLRGGTEAFF	TGCGCCAGCAGCTTAAGGGGCGGCACTGAAGCTTTCTTT
TRBV7-8	TRBJ2-1	TRBD2	15	.	CASSLGGGGYNEQFF	TGTGCCAGCAGCTTAGGTGGCGGGGGGTACAATGAGCAGTTCTTC
TRBV11-2	TRBJ1-2	.	16	.	CASSPVPAMGMNGYTF	TGTGCCAGCAGCCCTGTGCCGGCAATGGGCATGAATGGCTACACCTTC
TRBV19	TRBJ2-1	TRBD2	17	few	CASSTSGELAKSGEQFF	TGTGCCAGTAGTACCAGTGGGGAACTAGCGAAATCGGGTGAGCAGTTCTTC
TRBV4-1	TRBJ2-1	TRBD2	17	.	CASSHSLREGTYNEQFF	TGCGCCAGCAGCCATAGTTTGCGGGAGGGCACCTACAATGAGCAGTTCTTC
TRBV5-4	TRBJ1-2	.	16	.	CASSPRPLAGNYGYTF	TGTGCCAGCAGCCCCCGGCCATTGGCGGGGAACTATGGCTACACCTTC
TRBV6-5	TRBJ2-1	TRBD2	15	.	CASSQLAGGYNEQFF	TGTGCCAGCAGCCAACTAGCGGGAGGCTACAATGAGCAGTTCTTC
TRBV5-1	TRBJ2-7	.	14	.	CASSQGSVRGEQYF	TGCGCCAGCAGCCAAGGATCTGTCCGGGGCGAGCAGTACTTC
TRBV10-3	TRBJ1-5	.	15	.	CAISDEAYSNQPQHF	TGTGCCATCAGTGATGAAGCTTATAGCAATCAGCCCCAGCATTTT
TRBV6-1	TRBJ1-2	.	13	few	CASSDGRGYGYTF	TGTGCCAGCAGTGACGGCAGGGGCTATGGCTACACCTTC
TRBV5-5	TRBJ2-3	.	14	.	CASSLAGLTDTQYF	TGTGCCAGCAGCTTGGCCGGTTTGACAGATACGCAGTATTTT
TRBV12-5	TRBJ1-1	.	17	few	CASGLVLIPPMNTEAFF	TGTGCTAGTGGTTTGGTACTTATCCCTCCCATGAACACTGAAGCTTTCTTT
TRBV5-1	TRBJ2-3	.	15	.	CASSPGREVADTQYF	TGCGCCAGCAGCCCCGGGCGGGAAGTAGCAGATACGCAGTATTTT
TRBV27	TRBJ2-1	TRBD1	15	.	CASSSGTDSYNEQFF	TGTGCCAGCAGTTCGGGGACAGACTCCTACAATGAGCAGTTCTTC
TRBV5-4	TRBJ2-5	TRBD2	15	once	CASSLATSGGETQYF	TGTGCCAGCAGCTTGGCCACTAGCGGGGGTGAGACCCAGTACTTC
TRBV7-9	TRBJ2-7	.	16	.	CASSSGMLGARYEQYF	TGTGCCAGCAGCTCAGGGATGCTGGGGGCGCGTTACGAGCAGTACTTC
TRBV2	TRBJ1-1	TRBD1	11	.	CASRGQGGAFF	TGTGCCAGCAGGGGACAGGGGGGAGCTTTCTTT
TRBV5-1	TRBJ1-4	.	15	once	CASSFFGGSNEKLFF	TGCGCCAGCAGTTTTTTCGGGGGGTCTAATGAAAAACTGTTTTTT